This TCR beta chain was obtained from a study of T cell repertoires in cytomegalovirus infection. General observations from the study: CMV-specific TCR beta clonotypes restricted by HLA-C were the ones dominating the ex vivo response. Public TCR beta family frequency separated CMV-and-HLA carriers, including in an independent cohort.

On this clonotype: Antigen unknown. Mismatch with germline at one junction end may stem from a read error.

TCRdb ran MiXCR on the reads and lists one entry per CDR3 protein. The data show 7,500 to 9,000 distinct CDR3 sequences, with 49% seen just once and approximately 75% held by the top ten. Sequenced material: PBMCs, sequenced either directly or after in vitro stimulation (not recorded which). The TCR sequence derives from a human donor in good health (CMV status not recorded). Some clones in this sample may be carry-over from other donors' samples.

The CDR3 protein is CASSLFSTSGKEQLF. CDR3 bases: TGCGCCAGCAGCTTGTTCTCGACATCGGGCAAGGAGCAGTTATTC. This rearrangement joins TRBV5-1 to TRBJ2-1, with unresolved D. The CDR3 is made up of 15 amino acids. Germline V lookup: CDR1 SGHRS, CDR2 YFSETQ. The whole variable domain, filled in from reference TRBV5-1 and TRBJ2-1, reads KAGVTQTPRYLIKTRGQQVTLSCSPISGHRSVSWYQQTPGQGLQFLFEYFSETQRNKGNFPGRFSGRQFSNSRSEMNVSTLELGDSALYLCASSLFSTSGKEQLFGPGTRLTVL.